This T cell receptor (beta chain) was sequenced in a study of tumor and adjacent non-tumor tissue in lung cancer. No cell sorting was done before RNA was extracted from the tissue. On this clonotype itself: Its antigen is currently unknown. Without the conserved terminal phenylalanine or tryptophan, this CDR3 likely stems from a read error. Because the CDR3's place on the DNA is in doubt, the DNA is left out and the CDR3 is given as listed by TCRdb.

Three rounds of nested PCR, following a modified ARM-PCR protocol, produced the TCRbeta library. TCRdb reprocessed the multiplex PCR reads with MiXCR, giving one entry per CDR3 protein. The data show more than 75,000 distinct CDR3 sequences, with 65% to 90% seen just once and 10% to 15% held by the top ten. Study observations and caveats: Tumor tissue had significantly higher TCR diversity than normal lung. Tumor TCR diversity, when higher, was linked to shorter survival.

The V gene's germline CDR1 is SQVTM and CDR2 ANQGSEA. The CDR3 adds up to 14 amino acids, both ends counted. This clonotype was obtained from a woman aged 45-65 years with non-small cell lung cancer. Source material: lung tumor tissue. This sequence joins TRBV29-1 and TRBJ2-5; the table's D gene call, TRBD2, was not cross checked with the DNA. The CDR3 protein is CSVVGASLCETQCL.